This T cell receptor beta chain appears in the sequencing data of a study of blood T cell repertoires in COVID-19. Study details: Whether acute or convalescent, the COVID-19 samples came from the United States, Italy and Spain. T cells, B-cell-depleted T cells, or PBMCs supplied cDNA or gDNA.

Allocation to cohorts depended on clinical history reported by the participants. Measured with immunoSEQ multiplex PCR; TCRdb has only the in-frame clones, and not every one. The data contain under 350,000 clones, 80% to 90% of them singletons. V trimming: 11 bases; J trimming: 5 bases; junction bases outside the gene matches: 18. CDR3 length: 17 amino acids. CDR1 and CDR2 (germline): LGHNA, YNFKEQ. The receptor was isolated from a middle-aged woman with acute COVID-19. Sequenced input: PBMCs or T cells enriched from blood (not recorded which). This rearrangement joins TRBV4-2 to TRBJ1-6; 7 bases line up with TRBD1. Written as DNA, the CDR3 is TGTGCCCCGCCCCCCGGGACAGCCGTCATTGATAATTCACCCCTCCACTTT. Translated, it gives CAPPPGTAVIDNSPLHF.